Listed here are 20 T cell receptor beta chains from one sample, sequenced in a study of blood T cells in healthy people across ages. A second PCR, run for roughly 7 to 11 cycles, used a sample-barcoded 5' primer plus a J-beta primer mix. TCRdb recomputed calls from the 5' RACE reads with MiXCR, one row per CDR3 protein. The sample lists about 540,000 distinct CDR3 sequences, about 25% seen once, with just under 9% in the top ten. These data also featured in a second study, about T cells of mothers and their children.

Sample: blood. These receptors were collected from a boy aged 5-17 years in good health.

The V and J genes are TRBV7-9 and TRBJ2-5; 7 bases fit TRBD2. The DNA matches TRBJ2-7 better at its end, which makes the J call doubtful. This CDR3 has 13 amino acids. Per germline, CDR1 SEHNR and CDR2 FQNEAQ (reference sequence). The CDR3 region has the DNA TGTGCCAGCAGCTTAGGTGCGGGGGTCGAGCAGTACTTC. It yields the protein CASSLGAGVEQYF.

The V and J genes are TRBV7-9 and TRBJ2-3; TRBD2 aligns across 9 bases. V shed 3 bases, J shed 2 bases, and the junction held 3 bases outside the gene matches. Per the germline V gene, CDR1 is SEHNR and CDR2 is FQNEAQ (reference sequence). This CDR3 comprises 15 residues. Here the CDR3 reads CASSLLAGPTDTQYF. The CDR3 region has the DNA TGTGCCAGCAGCTTGCTAGCGGGGCCCACAGATACGCAGTATTTT.

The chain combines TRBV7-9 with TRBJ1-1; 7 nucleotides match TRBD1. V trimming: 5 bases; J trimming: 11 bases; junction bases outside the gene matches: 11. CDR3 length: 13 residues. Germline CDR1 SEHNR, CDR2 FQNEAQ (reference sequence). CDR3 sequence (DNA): TGTGCCAGCAGCAAAGGGGGACAGTATATCGCTTTCTTT. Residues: CASSKGGQYIAFF.

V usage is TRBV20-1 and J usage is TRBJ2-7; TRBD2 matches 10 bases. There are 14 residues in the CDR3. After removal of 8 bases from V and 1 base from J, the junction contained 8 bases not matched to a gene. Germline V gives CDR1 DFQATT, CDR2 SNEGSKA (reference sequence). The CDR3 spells CSSFLAGASYEQYF. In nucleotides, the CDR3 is TGCAGTTCCTTCCTAGCGGGAGCTTCCTACGAGCAGTACTTC.

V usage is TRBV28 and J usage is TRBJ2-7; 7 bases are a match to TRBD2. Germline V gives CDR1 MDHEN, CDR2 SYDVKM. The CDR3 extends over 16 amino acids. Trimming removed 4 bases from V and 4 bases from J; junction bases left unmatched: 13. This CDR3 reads CASSSPTAGIRYEQYF. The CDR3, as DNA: TGTGCCAGCAGTTCGCCAACAGCGGGAATCCGGTACGAGCAGTACTTC.

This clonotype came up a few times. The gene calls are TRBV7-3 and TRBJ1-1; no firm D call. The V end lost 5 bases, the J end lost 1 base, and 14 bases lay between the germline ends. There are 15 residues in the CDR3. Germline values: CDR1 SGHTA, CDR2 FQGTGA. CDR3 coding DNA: TGTGCCAGCAGCCCAACCCCCTCCAAGAACACTGAAGCTTTCTTT. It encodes CASSPTPSKNTEAFF.

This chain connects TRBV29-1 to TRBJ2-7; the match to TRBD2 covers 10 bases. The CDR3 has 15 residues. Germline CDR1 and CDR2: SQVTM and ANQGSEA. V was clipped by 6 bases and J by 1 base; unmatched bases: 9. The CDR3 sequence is CSVALASGGSYEQYF. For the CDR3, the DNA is TGCAGCGTCGCTCTAGCTAGCGGGGGTTCCTACGAGCAGTACTTC.

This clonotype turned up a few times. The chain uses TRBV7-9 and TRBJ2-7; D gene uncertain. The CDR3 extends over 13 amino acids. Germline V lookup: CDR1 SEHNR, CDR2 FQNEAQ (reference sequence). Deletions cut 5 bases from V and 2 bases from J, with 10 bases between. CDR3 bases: TGTGCCAGCAGCCCCGCCTCAGCCTACGAGCAGTACTTC. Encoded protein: CASSPASAYEQYF.

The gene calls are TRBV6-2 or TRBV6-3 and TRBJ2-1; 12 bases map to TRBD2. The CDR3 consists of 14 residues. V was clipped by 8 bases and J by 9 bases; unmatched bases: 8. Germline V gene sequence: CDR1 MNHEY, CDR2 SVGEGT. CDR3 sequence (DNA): TGTGCCAGCGATCGGACTAGCGGGAAGGGTGAGCAGTTCTTC. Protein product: CASDRTSGKGEQFF.

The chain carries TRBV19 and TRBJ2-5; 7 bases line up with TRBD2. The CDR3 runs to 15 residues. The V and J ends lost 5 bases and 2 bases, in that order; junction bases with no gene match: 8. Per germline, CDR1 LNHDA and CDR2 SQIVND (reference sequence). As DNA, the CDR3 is TGTGCCAGTAGTTCCAGATGGGGGGGACAAGAGACCCAGTACTTC. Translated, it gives CASSSRWGGQETQYF. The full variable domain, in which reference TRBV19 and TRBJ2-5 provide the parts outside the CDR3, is DGGITQSPKYLFRKEGQNVTLSCEQNLNHDAMYWYRQDPGQGLRLIYYSQIVNDFQKGDIAEGYSVSREKKESFPLTVTSAQKNPTAFYLCASSSRWGGQETQYFGPGTRLLVL.

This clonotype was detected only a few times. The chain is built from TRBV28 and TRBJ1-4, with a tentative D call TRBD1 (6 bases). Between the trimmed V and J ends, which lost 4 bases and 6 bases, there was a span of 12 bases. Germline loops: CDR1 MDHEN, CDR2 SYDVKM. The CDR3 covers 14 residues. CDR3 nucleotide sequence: TGTGCCAGCAGTTCCCCCGGGGGCCATGAAAAACTGTTTTTT. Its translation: CASSSPGGHEKLFF.

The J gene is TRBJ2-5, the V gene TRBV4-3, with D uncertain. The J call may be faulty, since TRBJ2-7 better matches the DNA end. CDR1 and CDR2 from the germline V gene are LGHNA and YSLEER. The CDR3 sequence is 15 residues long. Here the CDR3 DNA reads TGCGCCAGCAGCCAAGAGGTCTTTAGCTCCTACGAGCAGTACTTC. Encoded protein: CASSQEVFSSYEQYF.

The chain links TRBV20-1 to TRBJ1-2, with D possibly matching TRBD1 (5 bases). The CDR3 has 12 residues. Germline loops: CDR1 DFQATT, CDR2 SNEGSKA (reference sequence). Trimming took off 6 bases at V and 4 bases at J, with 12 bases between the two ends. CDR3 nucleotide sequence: TGCAGTGCAAACCCGACAGCCTATGGCTACACCTTC. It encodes CSANPTAYGYTF.

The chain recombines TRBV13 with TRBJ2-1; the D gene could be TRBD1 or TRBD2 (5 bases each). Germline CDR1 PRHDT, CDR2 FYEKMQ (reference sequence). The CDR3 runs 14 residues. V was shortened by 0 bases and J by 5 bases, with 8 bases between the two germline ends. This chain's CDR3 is CASSLGLGDNEQFF. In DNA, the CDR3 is TGTGCCAGCAGCTTAGGCCTGGGGGACAATGAGCAGTTCTTC.

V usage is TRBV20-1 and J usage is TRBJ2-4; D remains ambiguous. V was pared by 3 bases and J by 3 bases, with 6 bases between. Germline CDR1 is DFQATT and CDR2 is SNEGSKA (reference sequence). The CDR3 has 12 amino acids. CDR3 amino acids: CSASFGKNIQYF. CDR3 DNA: TGCAGTGCTAGTTTCGGCAAAAACATTCAGTACTTC.

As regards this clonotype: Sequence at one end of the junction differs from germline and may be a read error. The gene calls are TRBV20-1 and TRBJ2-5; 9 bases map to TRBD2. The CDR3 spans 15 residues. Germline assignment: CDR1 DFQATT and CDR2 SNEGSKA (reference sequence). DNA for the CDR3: TGCAATGCTAGAGTAGGGACTAGCCCCCGGGAGACCCAGTACTTC. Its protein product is CNARVGTSPRETQYF.

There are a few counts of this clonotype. The CDR3 spells CASSPRDSINEKLFF. The CDR3 coding sequence is TGCGCCAGCAGTCCCCGGGACAGCATAAATGAAAAACTGTTTTTT. This chain links TRBV5-1 with TRBJ1-4, with TRBD1 matching over 7 bases. Germline V lookup: CDR1 SGHRS, CDR2 YFSETQ. Losses at the gene ends were 5 bases for V and 5 bases for J; bases not matched to a gene: 9. This CDR3 has 15 residues.

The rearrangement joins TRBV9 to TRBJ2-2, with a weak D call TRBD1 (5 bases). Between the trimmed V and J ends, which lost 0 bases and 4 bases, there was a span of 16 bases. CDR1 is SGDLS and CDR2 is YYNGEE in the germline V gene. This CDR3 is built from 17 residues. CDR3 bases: TGTGCCAGCAGCGTAGCGGTTGGACATTCAGGCACCGGGGAGCTGTTTTTT. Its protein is CASSVAVGHSGTGELFF.

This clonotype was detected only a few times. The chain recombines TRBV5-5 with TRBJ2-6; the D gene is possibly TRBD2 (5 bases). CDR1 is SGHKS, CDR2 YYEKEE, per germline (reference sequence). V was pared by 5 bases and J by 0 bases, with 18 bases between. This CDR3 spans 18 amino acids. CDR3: CASRTEGLQSSGANVLTF. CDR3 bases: TGTGCCAGCAGGACCGAGGGTCTACAGAGCTCTGGGGCCAACGTCCTGACTTTC. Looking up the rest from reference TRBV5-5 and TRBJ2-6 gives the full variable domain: DAGVTQSPTHLIKTRGQQVTLRCSPISGHKSVSWYQQVLGQGPQFIFQYYEKEERGRGNFPDRFSARQFPNYSSELNVNALLLGDSALYLCASRTEGLQSSGANVLTFGAGSRLTVL.

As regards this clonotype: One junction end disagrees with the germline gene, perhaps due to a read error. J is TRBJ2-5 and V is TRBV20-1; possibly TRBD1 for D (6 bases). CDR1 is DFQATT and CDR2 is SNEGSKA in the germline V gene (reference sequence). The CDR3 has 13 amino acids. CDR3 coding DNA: TGCAGTGCTAGAGAAGTGTCCGGACAGCGTATCCCTTTC. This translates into CSAREVSGQRIPF.